One TCR beta chain is described in this entry. Its antigen is still unknown. The junction departs from germline at one end; a sequencing error may be responsible. Via the germline V gene (reference sequence), CDR1 is DFQATT and CDR2 SNEGSKA. Spanning cysteine to phenylalanine, the CDR3 consists of 18 amino acids. The retained sequence is limited to the CDR3, 54 bases, with the frame set at the first base. This sample was included in a study of T cells in Graves' hyperthyroidism and ophthalmopathy (dated by TCRdb to about 2019). General notes on the study: TCR V-J signatures able to tell the groups apart were searched for in a discovery cohort of more than 90 patients, of whom fewer than 45 had Graves' ophthalmopathy and 57 had stable Graves' hyperthyroidism. After sampling, hyperthyroidism patients received methimazole starting at 30 mg daily, and ophthalmopathy patients received high-dose intravenous methylprednisolone. Prospective prediction of ophthalmopathy was tested in an independent validation cohort consisting of 18 hyperthyroidism patients and approximately 16 patients who later progressed to ophthalmopathy. The paper describes TCR Vbeta CDR3 sequencing of some 130 peripheral blood samples, made up of 43 ophthalmopathy patients, 70 to 75 hyperthyroidism patients and about 17 progressor patients. Thyroid tissue and blood T-cell repertoires from six Graves' hyperthyroidism patients were also compared in the study. The roughly 100 discovery patients were randomly divided into training and test sets at a 7:3 ratio.

What the work shows at the level of the full study, not this receptor alone: In validation, progression to ophthalmopathy was predicted by the model with roughly 71% sensitivity and 72% to 80% specificity, a median of approximately 6.5 months before onset. A 13 V-J signature model separated ophthalmopathy from stable hyperthyroidism, with nearly 90% sensitivity and 81.08% specificity in cross-validation and 80%/75% in testing. Most expanded thyroid clonotypes (frequency above 0.001) were also detected in blood, a finding suggesting that blood repertoires may reflect thyroid immune responses. No statistical method was used to fix the sample size in advance, and group allocation was not hidden from the investigators.

TCR beta CDR3 regions were amplified from RNA transcripts. For the first round of RT-PCR on the TCR CDR3, the HTBI primer set was used together with the Qiagen OneStep RT-PCR kit. A second multiplex PCR round built the libraries, followed by size selection and purification. Sequencing of the libraries was done on an Illumina HiSeq2000 using paired-end 100 bp reads. In the authors' own workflow: SOAPnuke was used to process the raw data, removing reads that contained adapters or uncalled bases, had a mean Phred below 15, or lacked an exact match to the constant primer or identifier. High-quality paired reads were merged with COPE v1.2.5, and unique nucleotide sequences were defined as clonotypes. Clonotypes were aligned to IMGT TRBV, TRBD and TRBJ reference segments using MiTCR v1.1. Analysis was restricted to V-J combinations with a frequency above 0.0001, which covered roughly 99% of repertoires. The TCS score was defined as the ratio of F50 (clonal expansion) to E x V (chaos), calculated using BLOSUM62-based TCRdist between CDR3 peptides within each V-J. Welch's t-statistics and random forest reduced 500 to 650 V-J features to 13, which were used in a naive Bayes classifier (R e1071). The similarity between thyroid and blood repertoires was quantified using the Morisita-Horn index. TCRdb applied fastp at Q25 and MiXCR to the public reads, then kept only in-frame beta chains. Identical CDR3 protein sequences are pooled into one entry, listed with their most common genes and DNA. For this entry, the V and J calls and clone size follow TCRdb and not the study's own pipeline. The sample has tens of thousands of distinct CDR3 sequences on record, approximately 49% of them singletons. Together, the top ten hold over 30% of the sample.

A patient counted as having stable Graves' hyperthyroidism if no progression to ophthalmopathy occurred over 18 months of follow-up. The hyperthyroidism patients were between 18 and 65 years old and newly diagnosed, with a disease duration of less than 2 months. The study excluded patients with uncontrolled infections, other autoimmune diseases, pregnancy or lactation. Clinical symptoms, serum thyroxine and TRAb, thyroid ultrasound, and orbital computed tomography formed the basis for the diagnoses. Trizol reagent was used to extract total RNA, and RNA quality was then checked on an Agilent 2100 Bioanalyzer.

Sequencing used peripheral blood or thyroid tissue (not recorded which). The clonotype comes from a woman between 50 and 59 years old with Graves' hyperthyroidism. Here the chain combines TRBV20-1 and TRBJ1-2; TRBD1 is perhaps the D gene, given 5 matching bases. The DNA sequence is as follows: TGCAGTGCTACACAAGGGGCCCCACACCTGATGGGATACTATGGCTACGCCTTC. Translated, this is CSATQGAPHLMGYYGYAF.